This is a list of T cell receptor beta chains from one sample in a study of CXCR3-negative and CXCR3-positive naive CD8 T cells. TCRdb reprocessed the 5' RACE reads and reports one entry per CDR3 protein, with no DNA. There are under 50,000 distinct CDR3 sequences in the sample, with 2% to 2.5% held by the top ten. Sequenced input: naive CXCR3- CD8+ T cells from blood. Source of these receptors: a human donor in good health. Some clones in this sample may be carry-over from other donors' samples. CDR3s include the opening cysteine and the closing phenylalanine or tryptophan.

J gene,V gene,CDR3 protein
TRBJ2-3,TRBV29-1,CSVVRGQWTTDTQYF
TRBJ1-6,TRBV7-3,CASSLAIGNSPLHF
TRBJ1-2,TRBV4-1,CASSRPPGGYTF
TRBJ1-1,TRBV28,CASCLGNTEAFF
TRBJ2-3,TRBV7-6,CASSSVTGSTDTQYF
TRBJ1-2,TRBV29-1,CSVDGSAGYGYTF
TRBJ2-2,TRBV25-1,CASSPLNTGELFF
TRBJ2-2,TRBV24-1,CATSDVTGAILSNTGELFF
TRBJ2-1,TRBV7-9,CASSLSPPEQFF
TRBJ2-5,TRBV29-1,CSVSGQDGTQYF
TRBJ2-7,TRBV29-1,CSVGPPDNPLEQYF